The rows below give T cell receptor beta chains drawn from one sample of a study of neoadjuvant anti-PD-1 for oral cavity cancer. Sequenced by immunoSEQ multiplex PCR; TCRdb stores in-frame clones only, minus some. The sample holds under 15,000 clones; approximately 74% are singletons and the top ten take more than 2.5%. Sequencing used PBMCs, obtained after nivolumab (anti-PD-1) treatment. Receptors were obtained from a person aged 35-79 years with oral cavity squamous cell carcinoma. Both conserved end residues are part of each CDR3. D genes are given only for firm matches. The listing skips clone size in some rows; elsewhere it reads once, few, many or a size class.

clone size	V gene	J gene	D gene	CDR3 DNA	CDR3 protein
-	TRBV2	TRBJ2-4	-	TGTGCCAGCATCCCTCGGGAGGCCAAAAACATTCAGTACTTC	CASIPREAKNIQYF
-	TRBV29-1	TRBJ2-3	TRBD1	TGCAGCTCGTTACAGGGGGGCACAGATACGCAGTATTTT	CSSLQGGTDTQYF
-	TRBV6-1	TRBJ1-1	TRBD1	TGTGCCATCTCGGGACAGCGAAGGGGCACTGAAGCTTTCTTT	CAISGQRRGTEAFF
-	TRBV5-1	TRBJ1-3	-	TGCGCCAGCAGCTTGGCAGCGTTGGCGCTCTCTGGAAACACCATATATTTT	CASSLAALALSGNTIYF
-	TRBV9	TRBJ1-5	TRBD1	TGTGCCAGCGGGGCGGGACAGGGTTCCCCGCAGCCCCAGCATTTT	CASGAGQGSPQPQHF
-	TRBV28	TRBJ1-5	-	TGTGCCAGCGTTGCAGGCGGTCAGCCCCAGCATTTT	CASVAGGQPQHF
-	TRBV6-5	TRBJ2-7	TRBD1	TGTGCCAGCAGTTACGGACAGGGGCTCTACGAGCAGTACTTC	CASSYGQGLYEQYF
-	TRBV6-6	TRBJ1-1	-	TGTGCCAGCAGCTCTGTGGGGGGGGCTGAAGCTTTCTTT	CASSSVGGAEAFF
-	TRBV5-6	TRBJ2-1	-	TGTGCCAGCAGCTTGGATTGGGAGCAGTTCTTC	CASSLDWEQFF
-	TRBV6-5	TRBJ1-5	-	TGTGCCAGCAGTTACGGGGACGGTCAGCCCCAGCATTTT	CASSYGDGQPQHF
-	TRBV5-6	TRBJ1-5	-	TGTGCCAGCCCAGGTGGGGGGCGCGGAAATCAGCCCCAGCATTTT	CASPGGGRGNQPQHF
-	TRBV6-6	TRBJ1-2	-	TGTGCCAGCAGGCCACCTTCGGACAGCGACTATGGCTACACCTTC	CASRPPSDSDYGYTF
-	TRBV6-5	TRBJ2-1	TRBD1	TGTGCCAGCAGCTCTGGACAGGGGGCTAAGTTCTTC	CASSSGQGAKFF
-	TRBV30	TRBJ1-5	TRBD1	TGTGCCTGGGGGACAGGGGTCGGTCAGCCCCAGCATTTT	CAWGTGVGQPQHF
-	TRBV28	TRBJ1-4	-	TGTGCCAGCGGTCCTCGCTGGAGGAATGAAAAACTGTTTTTT	CASGPRWRNEKLFF
-	TRBV5-4	TRBJ2-5	-	TGTGCCAGCAGCTTGGTAGCCGGGACGCAAGAGACCCAGTACTTC	CASSLVAGTQETQYF
few	TRBV10-2	TRBJ2-3	TRBD1	TGCGCCAGCAGCTCGGGACAGGGGGTCACAGATACGCAGTATTTT	CASSSGQGVTDTQYF
-	TRBV7-8	TRBJ2-5	-	TGTGCCAGCAGCCCAAGGGTTCAAGAGACCCAGTACTTC	CASSPRVQETQYF
-	TRBV30	TRBJ1-1	-	TGTGCCTGGAGTGGGGCAGGGGTTGGCACTGAAGCTTTCTTT	CAWSGAGVGTEAFF
-	TRBV27	TRBJ1-2	-	TGTGCCAGCAGCCCCTCCACCCCATACCTCTATGGCTACACCTTC	CASSPSTPYLYGYTF
-	TRBV2	TRBJ1-2	-	TGTGCCACCAATAGGCTCAACCGCGCCTACACCTTC	CATNRLNRAYTF
once	TRBV7-2	TRBJ1-2	TRBD1	TGTGCCAGCAGCCCCTCTGCGACGTGGACAGGGAATGGCTACACCTTC	CASSPSATWTGNGYTF
-	TRBV19	TRBJ1-2	-	TGTGCCAGTAGTATCTCCACGGCGGGCTATGGCTACACCTTC	CASSISTAGYGYTF
-	TRBV27	TRBJ2-1	-	TGTGCCAGCAGTTCTCCAACCTCGGTCAATGAGCAGTTCTTC	CASSSPTSVNEQFF
-	TRBV5-4	TRBJ2-7	-	TGTGCCAGCAGCTTACCAGGGAGATACGAGCAGTACTTC	CASSLPGRYEQYF
-	TRBV7-9	TRBJ1-2	TRBD1	TGTGCCAGCAGCCCCCTCGGACAGGGCGCGTATGGCTACACCTTC	CASSPLGQGAYGYTF
-	TRBV11-2	TRBJ1-1	-	TGTGCCAGCAGCCTTTCATGGGGGGACACTGAAGCTTTCTTT	CASSLSWGDTEAFF
-	TRBV30	TRBJ1-2	-	TGTGCCTGGAGTGATAACTATGGCTACACCTTC	CAWSDNYGYTF